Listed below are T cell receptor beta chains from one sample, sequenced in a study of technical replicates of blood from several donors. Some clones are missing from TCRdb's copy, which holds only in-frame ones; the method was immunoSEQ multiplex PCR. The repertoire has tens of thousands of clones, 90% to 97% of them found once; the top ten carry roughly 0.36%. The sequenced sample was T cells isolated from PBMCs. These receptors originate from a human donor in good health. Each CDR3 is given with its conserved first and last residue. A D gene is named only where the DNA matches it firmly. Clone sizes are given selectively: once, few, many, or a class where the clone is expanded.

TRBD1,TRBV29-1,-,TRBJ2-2,TGCAGCACATCACCCGGGACAGGGGACACCGGGGAGCTGTTTTTT,CSTSPGTGDTGELFF
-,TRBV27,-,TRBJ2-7,TGTGCCAGCAGTTCAAGGGGTCTGGGTGGCGAGCAGTACTTC,CASSSRGLGGEQYF
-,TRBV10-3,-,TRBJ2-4,TGTGCCATCAGTAATGCCGGGATAATTCAGTACTTC,CAISNAGIIQYF
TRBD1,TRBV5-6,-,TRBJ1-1,TGTGCCAGCAGCTCTGACAGGGGAAACACTGAAGCTTTCTTT,CASSSDRGNTEAFF
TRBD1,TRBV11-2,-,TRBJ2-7,TGTGCCAGCAGCTTAGCCCGGACAGGGGTCTACGAGCAGTACTTC,CASSLARTGVYEQYF
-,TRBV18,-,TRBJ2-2,TGTGCCAGCTCACCAAGCGGTACGGGGACACCCGGGGAGCTGTTTTTT,CASSPSGTGTPGELFF
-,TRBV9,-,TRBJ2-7,TGTGCCAGCAGCCCCCGCGGGATCTCAGACGAGCAGTACTTC,CASSPRGISDEQYF
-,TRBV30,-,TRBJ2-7,TGTGCCTGGAGTGTAGAAGTCGGCTACGAGCAGTACTTC,CAWSVEVGYEQYF
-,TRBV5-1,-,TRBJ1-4,TGCGCCAGCAGCCTACTCAGGGGTTCGAATGAAAAACTGTTTTTT,CASSLLRGSNEKLFF
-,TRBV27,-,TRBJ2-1,TGTGCCAGCAGTTTATGGCTAGCAGCAAACAATGAGCAGTTCTTC,CASSLWLAANNEQFF
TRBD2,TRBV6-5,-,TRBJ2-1,TGTGCCAGCAGTTACTCGGAGCTAGCGGGAGAGTTCTTC,CASSYSELAGEFF
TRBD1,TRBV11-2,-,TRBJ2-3,TGTGCCAGCAGCCCCGGGGACAGAATTGTTGCGAATACGCAGTATTTT,CASSPGDRIVANTQYF
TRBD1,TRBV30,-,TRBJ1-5,TGTGCCTTAGGGACAGGGAGGGTGGGCAATCAGCCCCAGCATTTT,CALGTGRVGNQPQHF
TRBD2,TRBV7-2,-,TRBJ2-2,TGTGCCAGCAGCTTACTAGCGGGAGAAGCCGGGGAGCTGTTTTTT,CASSLLAGEAGELFF
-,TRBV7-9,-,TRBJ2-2,TGTGCCAGCAGCCCAGGGACCGGGGAGCTGTTTTTT,CASSPGTGELFF
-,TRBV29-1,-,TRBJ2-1,TGCAGCGTGAAAAACAGGGACTACAATGAGCAGTTCTTC,CSVKNRDYNEQFF
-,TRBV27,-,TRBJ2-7,TGTGCCAGCAGTTTATCTGCGGACAGGACTACTTTCTACGAGCAGTACTTC,CASSLSADRTTFYEQYF
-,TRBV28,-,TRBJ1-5,TGTGCCATCGCTGCGAGGGTTCAGCCCCAGCATTTT,CAIAARVQPQHF
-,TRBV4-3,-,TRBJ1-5,TGCGCCAGCAGCCAAGTAAACAGGGCCAGTCAGCCCCAGCATTTT,CASSQVNRASQPQHF
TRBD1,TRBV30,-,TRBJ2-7,TGTGCCTGGAGTGTACTGGGACAGGGCTACGAGCAGTACTTC,CAWSVLGQGYEQYF
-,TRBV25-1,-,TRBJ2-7,TGTGCCAGCAGTTGGGGGCGCGACTACGAGCAGTACTTC,CASSWGRDYEQYF
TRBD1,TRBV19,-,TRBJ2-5,TGTGCCAGTAGTGCAAATACCGGGACAGGGGAAGAGACCCAGTACTTC,CASSANTGTGEETQYF
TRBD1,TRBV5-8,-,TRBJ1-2,TGTGCCAGCAGGTTTCGGCGGCAGGGGGATGGCTATGGCTACACCTTC,CASRFRRQGDGYGYTF
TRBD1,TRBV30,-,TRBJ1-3,TGTGCCTGGAACCAGGGGGCGGGTGGAAACACCATATATTTT,CAWNQGAGGNTIYF
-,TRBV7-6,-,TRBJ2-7,TGTGCCAGCAGCTTAAATTTTGAGAAGCGGAATCCGCAGTACTTC,CASSLNFEKRNPQYF
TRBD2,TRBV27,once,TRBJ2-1,TGTGCCAGCAGTTCCCTTTCAAGCGGGAGCTCCTACAATGAGCAGTTCTTC,CASSSLSSGSSYNEQFF
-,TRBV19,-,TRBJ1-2,TGTGCCAGTAGTATAAGACAAACTGGCTACACCTTC,CASSIRQTGYTF
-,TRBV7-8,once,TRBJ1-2,TGTGCCAGCAGCCTACAAGGGCGGGGAGGGACCTTC,CASSLQGRGGTF
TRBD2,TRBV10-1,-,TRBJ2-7,TGCGCCAGCAGTGAGACTAGGGAGGGGGAGCAGTACTTC,CASSETREGEQYF
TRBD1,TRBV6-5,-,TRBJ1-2,TGTGCCAGCAGCCTGGGACAGGGCTACACCTTC,CASSLGQGYTF
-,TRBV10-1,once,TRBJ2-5,TGCGCCAGCAGTGAGTCCCCCTTCGAGACCCAGTACTTC,CASSESPFETQYF
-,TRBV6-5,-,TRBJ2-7,TGTGCCAGCAGTTACTCGTATTCGGCGGGCTCCTACGAGCAGTACTTC,CASSYSYSAGSYEQYF
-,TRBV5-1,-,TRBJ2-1,TGCGCCAGCAGCCCGGGTGAGGAGCAGTTCTTC,CASSPGEEQFF
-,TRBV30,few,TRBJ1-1,TGTGCCTGGATAGAGGGGGAAACTGAAGCTTTCTTT,CAWIEGETEAFF
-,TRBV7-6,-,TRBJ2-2,TGTGCCAGCAGCTTAGCGCTGCTAGCTATCACCGGGGAGCTGTTTTTT,CASSLALLAITGELFF
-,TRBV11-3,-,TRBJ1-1,TGTGCCAGCAGCATTCGGAACACTGAAGCTTTCTTT,CASSIRNTEAFF
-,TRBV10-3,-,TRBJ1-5,TGTGCCATCAGCGGACAGTCTTCTCAGCCCCAGCATTTT,CAISGQSSQPQHF
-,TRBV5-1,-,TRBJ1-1,TGCGCCAGCAGCGGCGGGGGAGGTGAAGCTTTCTTT,CASSGGGGEAFF
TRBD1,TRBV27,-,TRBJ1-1,TGTGCCAGCGGCCTAGGGACAGTGACTGAAGCTTTCTTT,CASGLGTVTEAFF
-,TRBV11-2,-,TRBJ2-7,TGTGCCAGCAGCGGGGGGGCTAGCAACGAGCAGTACTTC,CASSGGASNEQYF
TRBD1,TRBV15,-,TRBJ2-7,TGTGCCACCCTATCGGTACAGGGGAACGAGCAGTACTTC,CATLSVQGNEQYF
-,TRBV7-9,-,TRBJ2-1,TGTGCCAGCAGCTCCTACAGGAGTAATGAGCAGTTCTTC,CASSSYRSNEQFF
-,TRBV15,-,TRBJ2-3,TGTGCCACCAGCAGAGATCTAATAGCGTGGCAGTATTTT,CATSRDLIAWQYF
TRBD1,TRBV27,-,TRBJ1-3,TGTGCCAGCAGTTTGGGGACAGGGGTCAACACCATATATTTT,CASSLGTGVNTIYF
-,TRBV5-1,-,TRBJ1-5,TGCGCCAGCAGCTTGGGTGAGGATCAGCCCCAGCATTTT,CASSLGEDQPQHF
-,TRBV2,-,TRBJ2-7,TGTGCCAGCAGTGAAAGTTCGGCGCGGGCTATTCCATACGAGCAGTACTTC,CASSESSARAIPYEQYF
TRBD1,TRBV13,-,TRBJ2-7,TGTGCCAGCAGCGAGACAGGGGGCGACTACGAGCAGTACTTC,CASSETGGDYEQYF
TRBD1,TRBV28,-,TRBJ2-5,TGTGCCAGCAGAACGCAACAGGGGGCAAGGGAGACCCAGTACTTC,CASRTQQGARETQYF
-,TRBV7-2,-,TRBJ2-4,TGTGCCAGCAGCTTTGAGCGGGTGTCTCTAGCCAAAAACATTCAGTACTTC,CASSFERVSLAKNIQYF
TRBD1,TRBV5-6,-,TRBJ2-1,TGTGCCAGCGCGGGGGAGGGACAGGGGGTTTACAATGAGCAGTTCTTC,CASAGEGQGVYNEQFF